The 30 T cell receptor beta chains in this list originate from one sample, sequenced in a study of blood T cell repertoires in COVID-19. Measured with immunoSEQ multiplex PCR; TCRdb has only the in-frame clones, and not every one. The table has a few hundred thousand clones, around 90% seen once. Input material: peripheral blood. These receptors came from a woman aged 35 to 49 who had recovered from COVID-19.

This sequence joins TRBV27 and TRBJ2-2, with D possibly matching TRBD2 (5 bases). Germline V gene data show CDR1 as MNHEY and CDR2 as SMNVEV (reference sequence). There are 14 residues in the CDR3. V lost 0 bases and J 6 bases, leaving 8 bases between the germline ends. The CDR3 nucleotides read TGTGCCAGCAGTTTATCGATAGCGCCCGGGGAGCTGTTTTTT. This codes for CASSLSIAPGELFF.

The chain has TRBV5-4 and TRBJ2-1, with D maybe TRBD2 (5 bases). CDR1 and CDR2 from the germline V gene are SGHNT and YYREEE (reference sequence). The ends were cut back, 4 bases at V and 2 bases at J, with 19 bases in the middle. There are 17 residues in the CDR3. Here the CDR3 reads CASSITTGTITYNEQFF. CDR3 coding DNA: TGTGCCAGCAGCATAACAACGGGAACTATCACCTACAATGAGCAGTTCTTC.

The V call is TRBV18, the J call TRBJ2-7, with 7 bases that match TRBD1. The V segment lost 0 bases and the J segment 5 bases; nucleotides outside the gene matches: 13. Germline-derived CDR1 and CDR2 are KGHSH and LQKENI. This CDR3 is built from 17 residues. The CDR3 DNA follows: TGTGCCAGCTCACCACCGAGGGGGCAGGGCTCCCCTGACGAGCAGTACTTC. Protein product: CASSPPRGQGSPDEQYF.

This clone came up a few times. The rearrangement uses TRBV18 and TRBJ2-7; 10 bases are shared with TRBD2. The trim removed 3 bases at V and 5 bases at J, leaving 7 bases unmatched. The CDR3 covers 15 residues. Germline loops: CDR1 KGHSH, CDR2 LQKENI. The CDR3, as DNA: TGTGCCAGCTCACCTACTAGCGGGGCCCCCCACGAGCAGTACTTC. Translated: CASSPTSGAPHEQYF.

The chain joins TRBV7-2 to TRBJ2-5, with TRBD2 matching over 12 bases. Germline loops: CDR1 SGHTA, CDR2 FQGNSA. This CDR3 region has 16 residues. The ends lost 1 base at V and 7 bases at J; junction bases unmatched: 7. The CDR3 nucleotides are TGTGCCAGCAGCTTAGTGGGTCTAGCGGGAGGGGGGACCCAGTACTTC. The encoded protein is CASSLVGLAGGGTQYF.

The rearrangement uses TRBV28 and TRBJ2-3; 8 bases map to TRBD2. The germline CDR1 and CDR2 sequences are MDHEN and SYDVKM. Trimming cost V 6 bases and J 2 bases; bases outside gene matches: 7. This CDR3 comprises 15 residues. The CDR3 is CASRTQAGATDTQYF. The CDR3, as DNA: TGTGCCAGCAGGACCCAAGCGGGAGCCACAGATACGCAGTATTTT. Looking up the rest from reference TRBV28 and TRBJ2-3 gives the full variable domain: DVKVTQSSRYLVKRTGEKVFLECVQDMDHENMFWYRQDPGLGLRLIYFSYDVKMKEKGDIPEGYSVSREKKERFSLILESASTNQTSMYLCASRTQAGATDTQYFGPGTRLTVL.

The chain carries TRBV2 and TRBJ1-1; 8 positions match TRBD1. Germline CDR1 is SNHLY and CDR2 is FYNNEI. CDR3 size: 16 residues. Unmatched junction bases numbered 11, after V lost 2 bases and J lost 6 bases. The CDR3 DNA is TGTGCCAGCAGTGAATCTCAGGGGGCTCATATGGCTGAAGCTTTCTTT. Its protein is CASSESQGAHMAEAFF.

The rearrangement links TRBV29-1 to TRBJ2-1; maybe TRBD1 (6 bases). CDR1 is SQVTM, CDR2 ANQGSEA, per germline. The germline V and J ends were trimmed by 3 bases and 0 bases, with 9 bases remaining between them. The CDR3 has 14 residues. CDR3 coding DNA: TGCAGCGTTGAGGGACACTTCTCCTACAATGAGCAGTTCTTC. The encoded protein is CSVEGHFSYNEQFF.

The chain joins TRBV18 to TRBJ2-2, with a weak D call TRBD2 (7 bases). V was shortened by 0 bases and J by 3 bases, with 20 bases between the two germline ends. CDR1 is KGHSH and CDR2 is LQKENI in the germline V gene. This CDR3 spans 19 amino acids. The CDR3 loop reads CASSPPNGGASGYTGELFF. The CDR3 DNA follows: TGTGCCAGCTCACCACCGAATGGGGGGGCTAGCGGATACACCGGGGAGCTGTTTTTT.

The chain is built from TRBV19 and TRBJ2-5; 8 bases agree with TRBD2. CDR3 length: 15 amino acids. J lost 1 base, V lost 5 bases, and 6 bases had no gene match. Looked up from germline, CDR1 is LNHDA and CDR2 is SQIVND (reference sequence). The CDR3 coding sequence is TGTGCCAGTAGTCGAAATAGCGGGACCCAAGAGACCCAGTACTTC. Its protein is CASSRNSGTQETQYF.

The chain is built from TRBV6-7 and TRBJ1-2, with 9 positions matching TRBD1. TRBV6-7 is an ORF; its function is uncertain. The length of the CDR3 is 13 residues. After removal of 4 bases from V and 8 bases from J, the junction contained 5 bases not matched to a gene. CDR3 DNA sequence: TGTGCCAGCAGTTGGACAGGGGCTTGGGGCTACACCTTC. Translation: CASSWTGAWGYTF.

As concerns this clone: The same CDR3 is also encoded by other DNA sequences in this sample. This chain links TRBV11-2 with TRBJ1-2, with unresolved D. Germline V gene data show CDR1 as SGHAT and CDR2 as FQNNGV. CDR3 size: 11 residues. The V end was cut by 5 bases, the J end by 5 bases, with 6 bases between. As DNA, the CDR3 is TGTGCCAGCAGCCCTTTATATGGCTACACCTTC. Translated, it gives CASSPLYGYTF.

This rearrangement joins TRBV10-1 to TRBJ2-3; 9 bases are shared with TRBD2. Germline-derived CDR1 and CDR2 are WNHNN and SYGVQD (reference sequence). V trimming: 2 bases; J trimming: 5 bases; junction bases outside the gene matches: 2. The CDR3 runs 14 residues. The CDR3 DNA reads as TGCGCCAGCAGTGAGGGAGCGGGGGGAGATACGCAGTATTTT. The encoded protein is CASSEGAGGDTQYF.

The chain is built from TRBV7-2 and TRBJ1-3; perhaps TRBD1 as D (5 bases). Deletions cut 5 bases from V and 4 bases from J, with 15 bases between. This CDR3 region has 15 residues. Germline CDR1 reads SGHTA; CDR2 reads FQGNSA. The CDR3 protein is CASSLRGGEGNTIYF. CDR3 sequence (DNA): TGTGCCAGCAGCCTGAGGGGAGGGGAAGGAAACACCATATATTTT.

The rearrangement joins TRBV6-5 to TRBJ1-6, with D unclear. The V end was cut by 0 bases, the J end by 8 bases, with 5 bases between. CDR3 length: 13 amino acids. Germline V gives CDR1 MNHEY, CDR2 SVGAGI. CDR3 region: CASSYSRDSPLHF. Here the CDR3 DNA reads TGTGCCAGCAGTTACTCGAGGGATTCACCCCTCCACTTT.

The chain recombines TRBV2 with TRBJ2-1, with 8 bases matching TRBD2. The CDR3 has 16 residues. The J segment lost 0 bases and the V segment lost 6 bases, leaving 7 bases of the junction unmatched. Germline loops: CDR1 SNHLY, CDR2 FYNNEI. DNA for the CDR3: TGTGCCAGCAGGGAGCGGGAGTGGAGCTCCTACAATGAGCAGTTCTTC. Translation: CASREREWSSYNEQFF.

This clone was seen a single time. The chain is built from TRBV29-1 and TRBJ2-3, with 11 bases fitting TRBD2. CDR1 is SQVTM, CDR2 ANQGSEA, per germline. V was pared by 6 bases and J by 6 bases, with 17 bases of the junction left unmatched. CDR3 length: 17 amino acids. CDR3 nucleotide sequence: TGCAGCGTCGACGCGCCGGGACTAGCGGATAAAGTGGATACGCAGTATTTT. Translating it yields CSVDAPGLADKVDTQYF.

The genes are TRBV9 and TRBJ2-2; D gene uncertain. The V gene lost 2 bases and the J gene lost 7 bases, with 9 bases spanning the gap. There are 13 residues in the CDR3. Germline V gene data show CDR1 as SGDLS and CDR2 as YYNGEE. CDR3 residues: CASSVSLGGELFF. The CDR3 nucleotides read TGTGCCAGCAGCGTTAGTCTCGGCGGGGAGCTGTTTTTT.

Worth noting for this clone: Other DNA sequences in the same sample also yield this CDR3. This rearrangement joins TRBV12-3 or TRBV12-4 to TRBJ2-7; D is ambiguous. The CDR3 is 12 residues long. V was pared by 3 bases and J by 3 bases, with 6 bases between. The CDR3, as DNA: TGTGCCAGCAGTTTTTCTATCTACGAGCAGTACTTC. This sequence encodes CASSFSIYEQYF.

This clone was recorded only once. V gene TRBV5-1 combines with J gene TRBJ2-1; 8 bases align to TRBD2. Trimming cost V 0 bases and J 8 bases; bases outside gene matches: 13. The CDR3 is 17 residues long. CDR1 and CDR2 (germline): SGHRS, YFSETQ. The DNA of the CDR3 is TGCGCCAGCAGCTTGGTGGGTAGCGGGACTACCGGGGATGAGCAGTTCTTC. Translated, it gives CASSLVGSGTTGDEQFF.

V and J are TRBV18 and TRBJ1-5; 7 nucleotides match TRBD1. After removal of 1 base from V and 1 base from J, the junction contained 10 bases not matched to a gene. This CDR3 comprises 18 residues. CDR1 is KGHSH, CDR2 LQKENI, per germline. The chain's CDR3 is CASSPLSRDRRSNQPQHF. The DNA of the CDR3 is TGTGCCAGCTCACCACTTTCCCGGGACAGACGCAGCAATCAGCCCCAGCATTTT.

This chain links TRBV7-9 with TRBJ1-2; 9 bases are a match to TRBD1. This CDR3 is built from 15 residues. The V gene end was trimmed by 2 bases and the J gene end by 4 bases; junction bases not matched to a gene: 5. Germline lookup yields CDR1 SEHNR and CDR2 FQNEAQ (reference sequence). As DNA, the CDR3 is TGTGCCAGCAGCTTAATGGGACAGGGAAGCTATGGCTACACCTTC. It specifies CASSLMGQGSYGYTF.

The V gene is TRBV28, the J gene TRBJ2-3, with D tentatively TRBD2 (5 bases). Trimming shortened V by 8 bases and J by 0 bases, and 21 bases separated the two germline ends. Germline V gene sequence: CDR1 MDHEN, CDR2 SYDVKM. The CDR3 contains 17 residues. This CDR3 is CASARVPPAVSTDTQYF. The CDR3, as DNA: TGTGCCAGCGCCCGGGTTCCTCCAGCGGTGAGCACAGATACGCAGTATTTT.

The chain is built from TRBV6-2 or TRBV6-3 and TRBJ2-1, with D unclear. The CDR3 runs to 14 residues. Germline loops: CDR1 MNHEY, CDR2 SVGEGT. Trimming took off 2 bases at V and 6 bases at J, with 11 bases between the two ends. The CDR3 nucleotides are TGTGCCAGCAGTTACCGTGGGTACAGCAATGAGCAGTTCTTC. This translates into CASSYRGYSNEQFF.

This CDR3 reads CASSKGAGNEQYF. Written as DNA, the CDR3 is TGTGCCAGCAGCAAGGGGGCAGGCAACGAGCAGTACTTC. The chain uses TRBV27 and TRBJ2-7, with 7 bases aligning to TRBD1. With V trimmed by 6 bases and J by 5 bases, 7 bases remained unmatched. The CDR3 is made up of 13 amino acids. Germline V gives CDR1 MNHEY, CDR2 SMNVEV (reference sequence).

V is TRBV5-4 and J is TRBJ2-3; D possibly corresponds to TRBD1 (6 bases). The V gene lost 7 bases and the J gene lost 8 bases, with 20 bases spanning the gap. The CDR3 length is 14 residues. The germline V gene has CDR1 SGHNT and CDR2 YYREEE (reference sequence). This CDR3 reads CASAPRQEQGTQYF. In DNA form, the CDR3 reads TGTGCCAGCGCCCCAAGACAGGAGCAAGGTACGCAGTATTTT.

V gene TRBV10-3 combines with J gene TRBJ2-7; TRBD2 matches at 8 bases. The CDR3 runs to 14 residues. J gave up 2 bases and V 3 bases, and 3 bases lay outside the gene matches. The germline gives CDR1 ENHRY, CDR2 SYGVKD. As DNA, the CDR3 is TGTGCCATCAGTGACCCGGGACTAGCCTACGAGCAGTACTTC. Amino acid sequence: CAISDPGLAYEQYF.

V is TRBV15 and J is TRBJ2-1; tentative D call: TRBD1 (5 bases). The CDR3 has 13 residues. Trimming removed 3 bases at V and 5 bases at J, with 8 bases between. Germline V gene data show CDR1 as LNHNV and CDR2 as YYDKDF (reference sequence). CDR3 protein: CATSRGQDNEQFF. Written as DNA, the CDR3 is TGTGCCACCAGCAGGGGGCAGGACAATGAGCAGTTCTTC.

The V call is TRBV19, the J call TRBJ2-7; maybe TRBD1 (5 bases). The ends were cut back, 5 bases at V and 6 bases at J, with 14 bases in the middle. The CDR3 extends over 13 amino acids. Germline V CDR1 and CDR2: LNHDA, SQIVND (reference sequence). The CDR3 coding sequence is TGTGCCAGTAGTTGGGCAGGGAAAGGCGAGCAGTACTTC. Translating it yields CASSWAGKGEQYF.

The chain carries TRBV12-3 or TRBV12-4 and TRBJ2-3; unclear D gene. V was shortened by 5 bases and J by 6 bases, with 9 bases between the two germline ends. The CDR3 spans 12 residues. In DNA form, the CDR3 reads TGTGCCAGCAGTCGCCTGAGGGATACGCAGTATTTT. This codes for CASSRLRDTQYF.